This T cell receptor beta chain was sequenced during a study of preoperative IRX-2 immunotherapy in early breast cancer. The V gene's germline CDR1 is SQVTM and CDR2 ANQGSEA. The ends were cut back, 3 bases at V and 4 bases at J, with 6 bases in the middle. The CDR3 sequence is 11 residues long. Treatment of the sample: preoperative locoregional IRX-2 cytokine immunotherapy. Only in-frame clones appear in the TCRdb table, and some are missing; sequencing was by immunoSEQ multiplex PCR. The table includes about 62,000 clones, roughly 94% detected once. The material was obtained from a patient treated with IRX-2 immunotherapy. The clonotype originates from a human donor with breast cancer. The gene calls are TRBV29-1 and TRBJ2-5; possibly TRBD1 or TRBD2 for D (5 bases each). CDR3 nucleotides: TGCAGCGTTGAGAGGGGAGAGACCCAGTACTTC. Translated: CSVERGETQYF.